This T cell receptor (beta chain) derives from a study of cytotoxic CD8 clonotypes in ibrutinib-treated CLL. Study findings and constraints: Measured clonality at baseline was greater than in age-matched healthy donors and tracked with circulating CD8+ T-cell counts.

Sequencing used immunoSEQ multiplex PCR; TCRdb keeps in-frame clones, though not all of them. The sample records just over 200,000 clones, more than 75% being singletons. Of note for this clone: Antigen specificity is unknown.

This sample comprised PBMCs, obtained after 12 months of ibrutinib treatment. The receptor was isolated from a human donor with chronic lymphocytic leukemia.

The DNA of the CDR3 is TGTGCCAGCAGTGTTACCGGGACAGGCGGAAAACTGTTTTTT. It is translated as CASSVTGTGGKLFF. The chain recombines TRBV2 with TRBJ1-4, with 8 bases that match TRBD1. Trimming cost V 4 bases and J 10 bases; bases outside gene matches: 8. The germline CDR1 and CDR2 sequences are SNHLY and FYNNEI. CDR3 size: 14 residues. Using reference TRBV2 and TRBJ1-4 for the parts outside the CDR3, the full variable domain is EPEVTQTPSHQVTQMGQEVILRCVPISNHLYFYWYRQILGQKVEFLVSFYNNEISEKSEIFDDQFSVERPDGSNFTLKIRSTKLEDSAMYFCASSVTGTGGKLFFGSGTQLSVL.